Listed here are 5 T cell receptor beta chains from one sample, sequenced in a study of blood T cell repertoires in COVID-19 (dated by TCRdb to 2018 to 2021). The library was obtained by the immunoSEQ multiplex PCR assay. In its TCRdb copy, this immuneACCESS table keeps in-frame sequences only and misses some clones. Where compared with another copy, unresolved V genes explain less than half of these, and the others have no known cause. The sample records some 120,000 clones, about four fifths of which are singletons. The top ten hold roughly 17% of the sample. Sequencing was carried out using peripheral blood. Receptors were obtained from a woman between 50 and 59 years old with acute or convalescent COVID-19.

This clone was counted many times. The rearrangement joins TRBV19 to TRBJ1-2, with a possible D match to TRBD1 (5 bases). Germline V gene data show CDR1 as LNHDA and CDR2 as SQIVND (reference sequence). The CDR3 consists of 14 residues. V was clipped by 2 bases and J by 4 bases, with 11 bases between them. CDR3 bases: TGTGCCAGTAGTATACAGGGCAGGACCTATGGCTACACCTTC. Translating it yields CASSIQGRTYGYTF.

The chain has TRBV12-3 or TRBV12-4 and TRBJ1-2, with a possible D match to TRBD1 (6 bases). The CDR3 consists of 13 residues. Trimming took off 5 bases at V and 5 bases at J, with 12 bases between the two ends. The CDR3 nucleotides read TGTGCCAGCAGTCCAGGGACAACTTATGGCTACACCTTC. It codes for CASSPGTTYGYTF.

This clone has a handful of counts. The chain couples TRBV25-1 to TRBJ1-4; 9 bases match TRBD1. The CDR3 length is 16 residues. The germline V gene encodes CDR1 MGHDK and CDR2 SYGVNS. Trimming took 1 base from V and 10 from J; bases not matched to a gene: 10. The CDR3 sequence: CASSESAGQGRGKLFF. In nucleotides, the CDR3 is TGTGCCAGCAGTGAATCGGCGGGACAGGGTAGAGGAAAACTGTTTTTT.

The DNA for the CDR3 is TGCGCCAGCAGCCCGGGACAGGCCTTAGGCGACTATGGCTACACCTTC. Encoded protein: CASSPGQALGDYGYTF. This chain joins TRBV5-1 and TRBJ1-2; 8 bases line up with TRBD1. The V segment lost 4 bases and the J segment 3 bases; nucleotides outside the gene matches: 11. The CDR3 has 16 amino acids. The germline V gene encodes CDR1 SGHRS and CDR2 YFSETQ.

This CDR3 is CASSVGTGPYGYTF. The CDR3, as DNA: TGTGCCAGCAGTGTAGGGACAGGGCCTTATGGCTACACCTTC. The V and J genes are TRBV27 and TRBJ1-2; 9 bases are a match to TRBD1. This CDR3 region has 14 residues. The germline V gene has CDR1 MNHEY and CDR2 SMNVEV (reference sequence). V lost 5 bases, J lost 5 bases, and 6 bases stayed unmatched.